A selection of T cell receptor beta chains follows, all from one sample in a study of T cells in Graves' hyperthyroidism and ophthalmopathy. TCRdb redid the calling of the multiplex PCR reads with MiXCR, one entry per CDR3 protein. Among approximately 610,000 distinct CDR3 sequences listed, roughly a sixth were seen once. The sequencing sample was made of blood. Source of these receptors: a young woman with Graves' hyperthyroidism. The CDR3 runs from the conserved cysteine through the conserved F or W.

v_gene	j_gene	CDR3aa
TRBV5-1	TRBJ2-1	CASSLRDRARNEQFF
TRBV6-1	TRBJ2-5	CASSQSGGLQETQYF
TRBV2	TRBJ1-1	CASSADRVTEAFF
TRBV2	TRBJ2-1	CASSRGRVSYNEQFF
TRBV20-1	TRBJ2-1	CSARGRTTTSGRHNEQFF
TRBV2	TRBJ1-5	CASSEGLQPQHF
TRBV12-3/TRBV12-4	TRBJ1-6	CASSLAGSNSPLHF
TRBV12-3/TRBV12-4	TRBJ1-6	CASSLDLGLNSPLHF
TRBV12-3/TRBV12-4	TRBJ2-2	CASSLLLAIGELFF
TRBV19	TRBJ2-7	CASSITAVTGGRAYEQYF
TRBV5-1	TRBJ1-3	CASSLAAGTSGNTIYF
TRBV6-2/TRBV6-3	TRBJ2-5	CASKAGGMETQYF
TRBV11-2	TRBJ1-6	CASSLGHHSYNSPLHF
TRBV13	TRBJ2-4	CASSLVGGENIQYF
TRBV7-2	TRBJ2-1	CASSWTGTSGARYNEQFF
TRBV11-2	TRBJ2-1	CASSSERGRYNEQFF
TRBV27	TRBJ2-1	CASSTPGRGSNEQFF
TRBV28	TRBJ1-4	CASSLIGVESEKLFF
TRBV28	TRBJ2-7	CASSSHPQLAVRSYEQYF
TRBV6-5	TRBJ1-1	CASNRQGETTEAFF
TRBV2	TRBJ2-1	CASSSDRLLGNEQFF
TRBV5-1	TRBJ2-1	CVSSSLVSGVNEQFF
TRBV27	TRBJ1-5	CASSSLGATGEESNQPQHF
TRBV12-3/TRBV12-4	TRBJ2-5	CASSLGGGASYQETQYF